Listed here are 24 T cell receptor beta chains from one sample, sequenced in a study of human T cells and chemical hapten exposure. Described time point: healthy volunteer bleed at 2 weeks. The study extracted total RNA from unfractionated whole blood. A single record per CDR3 protein comes from TCRdb applying MiXCR to the RACE reads. This sample has roughly 100,000 distinct CDR3 sequences, with about 8.7% found just once. Source material: whole blood. These receptors were collected from a female donor in good health. Some clones in this sample may be carry-over from other donors' samples.

The chain joins TRBV12-3 or TRBV12-4 to TRBJ2-7; 9 bases are shared with TRBD1. V was pared by 5 bases and J by 2 bases, with 4 bases of the junction left unmatched. This CDR3 has 14 amino acids. The CDR3 loop is CASSIRQGAYEQYF. The CDR3 DNA follows: TGTGCCAGCAGTATCCGACAGGGGGCCTACGAGCAGTACTTC.

In this sample, this clonotype turned up a few times. The chain employs TRBV4-2 and TRBJ1-1; D call uncertain. The V gene lost 4 bases and the J gene lost 1 base, with 13 bases spanning the gap. The CDR3 is 15 residues long. Germline V gene sequence: CDR1 LGHNA, CDR2 YNFKEQ. CDR3 loop: CASSPYGEENTEAFF. As DNA, the CDR3 is TGTGCCAGCAGCCCGTACGGTGAAGAGAACACTGAAGCTTTCTTT.

Ten or more counts support this clonotype. This chain connects TRBV6-1 to TRBJ2-5; 9 bases are shared with TRBD2. Per the germline V gene, CDR1 is MNHNS and CDR2 is SASEGT. V was pared by 3 bases and J by 4 bases, with 15 bases of the junction left unmatched. The CDR3 is made up of 18 amino acids. The DNA for the CDR3 is TGTGCCAGCAGTGACGATCTTAGCGGGAGATGGGCTGTAGAGACCCAGTACTTC. Its protein product is CASSDDLSGRWAVETQYF.

The V and J genes are TRBV7-9 and TRBJ2-7; D perhaps matches TRBD1 (5 bases). CDR1 and CDR2 (germline): SEHNR, FQNEAQ (reference sequence). Between the trimmed V and J ends, which lost 0 bases and 7 bases, there was a span of 19 bases. This CDR3 has 16 residues. The CDR3 region has the DNA TGTGCCAGCAGCTTAGCGTATATAGGGGCAGCTGAGGAGCAGTACTTC. This codes for CASSLAYIGAAEEQYF.

V usage is TRBV29-1 and J usage is TRBJ2-2, with TRBD1 matching over 9 bases. After removal of 4 bases from V and 4 bases from J, the junction contained 7 bases not matched to a gene. The CDR3 extends over 15 amino acids. CDR1 is SQVTM, CDR2 ANQGSEA, per germline. The DNA for the CDR3 is TGCAGCGTTGTTCGACAGGGGGTAACCACCGGGGAGCTGTTTTTT. Translation: CSVVRQGVTTGELFF.

In its sample, this clonotype was seen a few times. V gene TRBV5-4 combines with J gene TRBJ2-5; D may be TRBD1 (5 bases). V lost 1 base and J lost 3, with 10 bases in between. CDR1 and CDR2 from the germline V gene are SGHNT and YYREEE (reference sequence). The CDR3 is 14 residues long. The CDR3 nucleotides read TGTGCCAGCAGCTTGTTTGGCAGGGAAGAGACCCAGTACTTC. This encodes CASSLFGREETQYF.

In this sample, this clonotype turned up many times. The chain employs TRBV28 and TRBJ2-1; 14 bases are shared with TRBD2. Per the germline V gene, CDR1 is MDHEN and CDR2 is SYDVKM. There are 15 residues in the CDR3. Trimming cost V 4 bases and J 8 bases; bases outside gene matches: 4. The CDR3 DNA follows: TGTGCCAGCAGTTCCGGGACTAGCGGGAGCGATGAGCAGTTCTTC. Encoded protein: CASSSGTSGSDEQFF. Complete variable domain (other parts from reference TRBV28 and TRBJ2-1): DVKVTQSSRYLVKRTGEKVFLECVQDMDHENMFWYRQDPGLGLRLIYFSYDVKMKEKGDIPEGYSVSREKKERFSLILESASTNQTSMYLCASSSGTSGSDEQFFGPGTRLTVL.

The genes are TRBV20-1 and TRBJ2-3; 12 bases match TRBD2. This CDR3 spans 18 amino acids. V shed 1 base, J shed 0 bases, and the junction held 8 bases outside the gene matches. Germline V gene lookup returns CDR1 DFQATT and CDR2 SNEGSKA (reference sequence). The CDR3 coding sequence is TGCAGTGCTAGAGCTCCCCGGACTAGCGGGGATAGCACAGATACGCAGTATTTT. Its protein is CSARAPRTSGDSTDTQYF.

This clonotype was seen only a few times. CDR3 residues: CASSFGLPSTDTQYF. The CDR3, as DNA: TGTGCCAGCAGCTTTGGCCTCCCTAGCACAGATACGCAGTATTTT. The chain has TRBV5-8 and TRBJ2-3; D unresolved. CDR3 length: 15 amino acids. V dropped 2 bases and J dropped 0 bases, with 10 bases sitting between them. Germline V lookup: CDR1 SGHTS, CDR2 YDEGEE.

This clonotype was seen more than once but under ten times. This chain links TRBV4-1 with TRBJ2-1; TRBD2 aligns across 9 bases. This CDR3 region has 16 residues. V lost 4 bases to trimming and J lost 3 bases; unmatched junction nucleotides: 7. Germline CDR1 reads MGHRA; CDR2 reads YSYEKL. CDR3 residues: CASSPRAGGDYNEQFF. The CDR3 DNA reads TGCGCCAGCAGCCCAAGGGCGGGAGGGGACTACAATGAGCAGTTCTTC.

There are many counts of this clonotype. This chain joins TRBV29-1 and TRBJ2-1; D remains unclear. V lost 8 bases and J 0 bases, leaving 5 bases between the germline ends. The CDR3 spans 11 residues. The germline V gene encodes CDR1 SQVTM and CDR2 ANQGSEA. CDR3 amino acids: CSSFSYNEQFF. CDR3 in DNA: TGCAGCTCGTTCTCCTACAATGAGCAGTTCTTC.

This clonotype has more than one count but fewer than ten. The chain combines TRBV11-2 with TRBJ1-4; D uncertain. The CDR3 contains 15 residues. Germline V CDR1 and CDR2: SGHAT, FQNNGV. V lost 2 bases to trimming and J lost 0 bases, with 7 bases between them. CDR3 sequence reads: CASSLKIATNEKLFF. For the CDR3, the DNA is TGTGCCAGCAGCTTAAAAATTGCAACTAATGAAAAACTGTTTTTT. The complete variable domain, with remaining parts taken from reference TRBV11-2 and TRBJ1-4, reads EAGVAQSPRYKIIEKRQSVAFWCNPISGHATLYWYQQILGQGPKLLIQFQNNGVVDDSQLPKDRFSAERLKGVDSTLKIQPAKLEDSAVYLCASSLKIATNEKLFFGSGTQLSVL.

This clonotype was counted between two and nine times. The chain combines TRBV12-3 or TRBV12-4 with TRBJ1-6; a weak D match, TRBD1 (6 bases). CDR3 length equals 14 residues. V was cut by 2 bases and J by 12 bases, with 14 bases left in between. The CDR3 protein is CASSLRQGYEPLHF. For the CDR3, the DNA is TGTGCCAGCAGTTTAAGGCAGGGGTATGAACCCCTCCACTTT.

This clonotype was seen a handful of times. A junction end diverges from the germline sequence, so it may reflect a read error. The chain uses TRBV2 and TRBJ2-5, with D tentatively TRBD2 (6 bases). Germline values: CDR1 SNHLY, CDR2 FYNNEI. The CDR3 has 13 amino acids. The CDR3 DNA is TGTGCCAGTAGTGATAACGGGAGAGAGACCCAGTACTTC. Its translation: CASSDNGRETQYF.

The table lists this clonotype with many counts. This chain uses TRBV27 with TRBJ2-7; 7 bases align to TRBD1. This CDR3 is built from 15 residues. The germline V gene encodes CDR1 MNHEY and CDR2 SMNVEV (reference sequence). After removal of 6 bases from V and 4 bases from J, the junction contained 12 bases not matched to a gene. The chain's CDR3 is CASSIGTDLLYEQYF. CDR3 coding DNA: TGTGCCAGCAGCATTGGGACAGATTTACTTTACGAGCAGTACTTC.

V is TRBV5-6 and J is TRBJ2-6, with D maybe TRBD2 (5 bases). There are 16 residues in the CDR3. Germline CDR1 and CDR2: SGHDT and YYEEEE. V was clipped by 0 bases and J by 1 base, with 8 bases between them. The CDR3 here is CASSLDSGSGANVLTF. CDR3 coding DNA: TGTGCCAGCAGCTTGGATTCGGGATCTGGGGCCAACGTCCTGACTTTC. Full variable domain (missing parts from reference TRBV5-6 and TRBJ2-6): DAGVTQSPTHLIKTRGQQVTLRCSPKSGHDTVSWYQQALGQGPQFIFQYYEEEERQRGNFPDRFSGHQFPNYSSELNVNALLLGDSALYLCASSLDSGSGANVLTFGAGSRLTVL.

This clonotype was seen a few times. The J gene is TRBJ1-1, the V gene TRBV28, with D unresolved. Trimming took off 7 bases at V and 1 base at J, with 4 bases between the two ends. Germline V CDR1 and CDR2: MDHEN, SYDVKM. The CDR3 is 11 residues long. DNA for the CDR3: TGTGCCAGCAATCGGAACACTGAAGCTTTCTTT. This sequence encodes CASNRNTEAFF.

This clonotype has more than one count but fewer than ten. The gene calls are TRBV4-3 and TRBJ2-7; tentative D call: TRBD1 (6 bases). Trimming removed 0 bases at V and 4 bases at J, with 16 bases between. CDR1 and CDR2 from the germline V gene are LGHNA and YSLEER. The CDR3 has 16 residues. The CDR3: CASSQDLAGDLYEQYF. The CDR3 region has the DNA TGCGCCAGCAGCCAAGATTTGGCAGGGGATTTGTACGAGCAGTACTTC.

Comment on this clonotype: The junction and the germline gene differ at one end; a read error may be behind it. The V and J genes are TRBV5-5 and TRBJ1-2; D not resolved. This CDR3 spans 15 amino acids. Per germline, CDR1 SGHKS and CDR2 YYEKEE (reference sequence). The CDR3 nucleotides read TGTGCCAGCAGCTTGGCCCCCGCCTCGGTCTATGGCTACGCCTTC. It codes for CASSLAPASVYGYAF.

This clonotype was observed a few times. The chain couples TRBV5-1 to TRBJ2-5, with 8 bases lining up with TRBD1. Germline V gene sequence: CDR1 SGHRS, CDR2 YFSETQ. The trim removed 3 bases at V and 3 bases at J, leaving 1 base unmatched. The CDR3 spans 13 residues. In nucleotides, the CDR3 is TGCGCCAGCAGCTCGGACAGGGAAGAGACCCAGTACTTC. It codes for CASSSDREETQYF.

This chain uses TRBV12-5 with TRBJ2-6, with D uncertain. The V end lost 1 base, the J end lost 1 base, and 2 bases lay between the germline ends. The germline gives CDR1 LGHNT, CDR2 FRNRAP. The CDR3 extends over 14 amino acids. The CDR3 DNA sequence: TGTGCTAGTGGTTTGGGGTCTGGGGCCAACGTCCTGACTTTC. Amino acids: CASGLGSGANVLTF.

V usage is TRBV7-3 and J usage is TRBJ2-1; perhaps D is TRBD1 or TRBD2 (5 bases each). The CDR3 consists of 13 residues. CDR1 and CDR2 from the germline V gene are SGHTA and FQGTGA. Trimming shortened V by 5 bases and J by 5 bases, and 10 bases separated the two germline ends. In DNA form, the CDR3 reads TGTGCCAGCAGCCCGGGACCTAACAATGAGCAGTTCTTC. Translated, it gives CASSPGPNNEQFF.

Only a few counts were recorded for this clonotype. V gene TRBV7-8 combines with J gene TRBJ2-5, with TRBD1 as a possible D gene (6 bases). With 6 bases removed from V and 1 base from J, the gap between germline ends came to 9 bases. The CDR3 contains 13 residues. CDR1 and CDR2 from the germline V gene are SGHVS and FQNEAQ. This chain's CDR3 is CASRHRAQETQYF. In DNA form, the CDR3 reads TGTGCCAGCAGGCACAGGGCCCAAGAGACCCAGTACTTC. The whole variable domain, remainder taken from reference TRBV7-8 and TRBJ2-5, is GAGVSQSPRYKVAKRGQDVALRCDPISGHVSLFWYQQALGQGPEFLTYFQNEAQLDKSGLPSDRFFAERPEGSVSTLKIQRTQQEDSAVYLCASRHRAQETQYFGPGTRLLVL.

The chain uses TRBV12-3 or TRBV12-4 and TRBJ1-5; TRBD1 might be the D (5 bases). V was pared by 3 bases and J by 6 bases, with 12 bases between. The CDR3 sequence is 14 residues long. The CDR3 spells CASSFGGVAQPQHF. The CDR3 nucleotides are TGTGCCAGCAGTTTTGGGGGGGTGGCTCAGCCCCAGCATTTT.